Listed here are 28 T cell receptor beta chains from one sample, sequenced in a study of blood T cell repertoires in COVID-19. Method: immunoSEQ multiplex PCR; TCRdb's copy keeps in-frame clones and lacks some. This sample yields some 150,000 clones, of which about four fifths are seen a single time; 8.4% belongs to the top ten. What was sequenced was peripheral blood. The source is a woman aged 70-85 years with acute or convalescent COVID-19.

The chain couples TRBV19 to TRBJ2-5, with TRBD2 as a possible D gene (6 bases). V lost 10 bases and J 5 bases, leaving 17 bases between the germline ends. The CDR3 spans 13 residues. Germline CDR1 reads LNHDA; CDR2 reads SQIVND (reference sequence). CDR3 sequence (DNA): TGTGCCAACCACATTGTGGGGAGGGAGACCCAGTACTTC. Protein product: CANHIVGRETQYF.

This clone was seen a few times. The chain couples TRBV9 to TRBJ1-3; D gene unclear. Germline CDR1 SGDLS, CDR2 YYNGEE. The CDR3 is 14 residues long. The V and J ends lost 4 bases and 4 bases respectively, with 12 bases between them. The CDR3 DNA sequence: TGTGCCAGCAGCCCCCTCGGGGAGGGAAACACCATATATTTT. Translation: CASSPLGEGNTIYF.

V usage is TRBV5-1 and J usage is TRBJ2-1; TRBD2 matches at 11 bases. The CDR3 is 14 residues long. Germline CDR1 reads SGHRS; CDR2 reads YFSETQ. V was pared by 7 bases and J by 5 bases, with 5 bases of the junction left unmatched. CDR3 sequence reads: CASGLLAGDNEQFF. DNA of the CDR3: TGCGCCAGCGGTTTACTAGCGGGAGACAATGAGCAGTTCTTC.

V usage is TRBV4-3 and J usage is TRBJ1-1; a possible D gene is TRBD1 (5 bases). V shed 0 bases and J shed 7 bases, with 15 bases lying between them. CDR3 length equals 15 residues. Germline lookup yields CDR1 LGHNA and CDR2 YSLEER. DNA of the CDR3: TGCGCCAGCAGCCAAGATTTGGGGCTCTGGAGTGAAGCTTTCTTT. Protein: CASSQDLGLWSEAFF.

V usage is TRBV7-2 and J usage is TRBJ2-3, with a weak D call TRBD1 (5 bases). This CDR3 is built from 15 residues. The germline V gene encodes CDR1 SGHTA and CDR2 FQGNSA. V was pared by 2 bases and J by 5 bases, with 14 bases between. CDR3 in amino acids: CASSLNSGSGDTQYF. As DNA, the CDR3 is TGTGCCAGCAGCTTAAATTCAGGGTCTGGAGATACGCAGTATTTT.

The chain has TRBV30 and TRBJ1-3; no definite D call. V was clipped by 0 bases and J by 8 bases, with 11 bases between them. The CDR3 is 13 residues long. From germline, CDR1 is GTSNPN and CDR2 SVGIG (reference sequence). The CDR3 nucleotides are TGTGCCTGGAGTGTTGGCCTGCGGGACACCATATATTTT. This codes for CAWSVGLRDTIYF.

This clone was picked up a small number of times. This sequence joins TRBV9 and TRBJ1-2; TRBD1 aligns across 8 bases. The germline V gene encodes CDR1 SGDLS and CDR2 YYNGEE. The V and J ends lost 2 bases and 6 bases, in that order; junction bases with no gene match: 6. The CDR3 spans 14 residues. This CDR3 reads CASSVGQGRDGYTF. The CDR3 DNA reads TGTGCCAGCAGCGTTGGACAGGGAAGAGATGGCTACACCTTC. Complete variable domain (other parts from reference TRBV9 and TRBJ1-2): DSGVTQTPKHLITATGQRVTLRCSPRSGDLSVYWYQQSLDQGLQFLIQYYNGEERAKGNILERFSAQQFPDLHSELNLSSLELGDSALYFCASSVGQGRDGYTFGSGTRLTVV.

The gene calls are TRBV7-3 and TRBJ2-1; 12 nucleotides match TRBD2. The CDR3 is 15 amino acids. V lost 3 bases to trimming and J lost 7 bases; unmatched junction nucleotides: 4. Germline V CDR1 and CDR2: SGHTA, FQGTGA. The CDR3 DNA follows: TGTGCCAGCAGCTTGACTAGCGGGGGAGATAATGAGCAGTTCTTC. It is translated as CASSLTSGGDNEQFF.

J is TRBJ1-1 and V is TRBV6-2 or TRBV6-3; TRBD1 matches 11 bases. The germline V gene has CDR1 MNHEY and CDR2 SVGEGT. There are 18 residues in the CDR3. Trimming took 4 bases from V and 5 from J; bases not matched to a gene: 15. CDR3 loop: CASSSSGQGAIQETEAFF. CDR3 coding DNA: TGTGCCAGCAGTTCCTCAGGACAGGGGGCGATTCAGGAGACTGAAGCTTTCTTT.

The rearrangement uses TRBV7-2 and TRBJ2-1; TRBD2 matches at 7 bases. Unmatched junction bases numbered 18, after V lost 1 base and J lost 12 bases. Germline V gives CDR1 SGHTA, CDR2 FQGNSA. This CDR3 has 17 residues. Here the CDR3 DNA reads TGTGCCAGCAGCTTAGGACGTCGCGGGGGTGCGACCCCAAGGCAGTTCTTC. It yields the protein CASSLGRRGGATPRQFF.

The chain is built from TRBV5-1 and TRBJ2-5; no definite D call. The V gene lost 2 bases and the J gene lost 4 bases, with 18 bases spanning the gap. CDR1 SGHRS and CDR2 YFSETQ come from the germline V gene. This CDR3 contains 16 residues. CDR3 residues: CASSFSAADPGETQYF. CDR3 nucleotides: TGCGCCAGCAGCTTCTCGGCCGCGGATCCGGGAGAGACCCAGTACTTC.

The chain has TRBV28 and TRBJ1-2; TRBD1 matches at 11 bases. J gave up 6 bases and V 5 bases, and 11 bases lay outside the gene matches. Germline V gives CDR1 MDHEN, CDR2 SYDVKM. CDR3 length equals 16 residues. CDR3 nucleotides: TGTGCCAGCAGTCCCCCCTTCCGGGACAGGGGGGATGGCTACACCTTC. Its protein is CASSPPFRDRGDGYTF.

The rearrangement links TRBV5-1 to TRBJ2-1, with TRBD2 matching 9 bases. The CDR3 totals 16 residues. Germline V lookup: CDR1 SGHRS, CDR2 YFSETQ. V shed 0 bases and J 6 bases; nucleotides not matched to a gene: 7. The CDR3 here is CASSLGGSGRLNEQFF. CDR3 nucleotide sequence: TGCGCCAGCAGCTTGGGCGGTAGCGGGAGACTCAATGAGCAGTTCTTC.

This chain uses TRBV5-5 with TRBJ2-3; TRBD2 is a possible D gene (6 bases). Germline lookup yields CDR1 SGHKS and CDR2 YYEKEE (reference sequence). V was trimmed by 0 bases and J by 0 bases, leaving 11 bases between them. This CDR3 contains 16 residues. CDR3 sequence: CASSLDVAESTDTQYF. The CDR3 bases are TGTGCCAGCAGCTTGGATGTAGCGGAGAGCACAGATACGCAGTATTTT.

The chain has TRBV9 and TRBJ1-2; D remains ambiguous. Trimming left V 2 bases short and J 4 bases short, with 12 bases between. The length of the CDR3 is 14 residues. Per germline, CDR1 SGDLS and CDR2 YYNGEE. CDR3 coding DNA: TGTGCCAGCAGCGTGGCCGGGATGAGCTATGGCTACACCTTC. The encoded protein is CASSVAGMSYGYTF.

The rearrangement links TRBV11-3 to TRBJ2-7; TRBD2 matches 8 bases. The junction had 5 bases not matched to a gene; V was cut back by 2 bases and J by 2 bases. The CDR3 runs 15 residues. Germline V gives CDR1 SGHNT, CDR2 YENEEA. The CDR3 coding sequence is TGTGCCAGCAGCTTATATGGCGGGGGGACCTACGAGCAGTACTTC. The encoded protein is CASSLYGGGTYEQYF.

CDR3 region: CASSSLADYLRETQYF. CDR3 sequence (DNA): TGTGCCAGCAGCTCACTAGCGGACTACCTTCGGGAGACCCAGTACTTC. The chain is built from TRBV5-6 and TRBJ2-5; 8 bases line up with TRBD2. With 3 bases clipped from V and 5 bases from J, the junction kept 12 bases outside the gene matches. CDR1 and CDR2 (germline): SGHDT, YYEEEE. This CDR3 is 16 amino acids long.

This clone was seen a handful of times. The genes are TRBV5-6 and TRBJ2-7, with D unresolved. This CDR3 is 15 amino acids long. The germline CDR1 and CDR2 sequences are SGHDT and YYEEEE. Trimming removed 1 base at V and 0 bases at J, with 11 bases between. The CDR3 spells CASSLWRSNSYEQYF. Here the CDR3 DNA reads TGTGCCAGCAGCTTGTGGCGGAGTAACTCCTACGAGCAGTACTTC.

This sequence joins TRBV6-5 and TRBJ2-5, with a weak D call TRBD1 (6 bases). Trimming stripped 6 bases from V and 5 bases from J, with 19 bases between. The CDR3 spans 15 residues. Looked up from germline, CDR1 is MNHEY and CDR2 is SVGAGI. CDR3 residues: CASSLGQPPMETQYF. As DNA, the CDR3 is TGTGCCAGCAGCCTAGGACAGCCACCAATGGAGACCCAGTACTTC.

The V call is TRBV3-1 (or the pseudogene TRBV3-2), the J call TRBJ1-2; D ambiguous. The CDR3 runs to 15 residues. Germline CDR1 LGHDT, CDR2 YNNKEL (reference sequence). The V end was cut by 0 bases, the J end by 0 bases, with 8 bases between. This CDR3 reads CASSQDAGTNYGYTF. The CDR3 DNA is TGTGCCAGCAGCCAAGATGCGGGGACTAACTATGGCTACACCTTC.

The V and J genes are TRBV5-1 and TRBJ2-5; 9 positions match TRBD2. Looked up from germline, CDR1 is SGHRS and CDR2 is YFSETQ. V lost 3 bases to trimming and J lost 2 bases; unmatched junction nucleotides: 5. The CDR3 spans 15 residues. As DNA, the CDR3 is TGCGCCAGCAGCTCCCCGACTAGCGGACAAGAGACCCAGTACTTC. It translates to CASSSPTSGQETQYF.

The rearrangement joins TRBV13 to TRBJ1-2; no reliable D call. Trimming took off 1 base at V and 8 bases at J, with 11 bases between the two ends. CDR1 and CDR2 from the germline V gene are PRHDT and FYEKMQ (reference sequence). This CDR3 spans 13 amino acids. This CDR3 reads CASSLDPTRGYTF. In nucleotides, the CDR3 is TGTGCCAGCAGCTTAGACCCAACGAGGGGCTACACCTTC.

The chain has TRBV6-5 and TRBJ1-2; possible D gene TRBD1, 6 bases. Per germline, CDR1 MNHEY and CDR2 SVGAGI. This CDR3 comprises 14 residues. The germline V and J ends were trimmed by 6 bases and 6 bases, with 17 bases remaining between them. The CDR3 sequence is CASSNNRAGNGYTF. Written as DNA, the CDR3 is TGTGCCAGCAGCAACAACAGGGCTGGTAATGGCTACACCTTC.

The gene calls are TRBV6-4 and TRBJ2-2; 11 bases align to TRBD2. Germline CDR1 reads MRHNA; CDR2 reads SNTAGT. There are 17 residues in the CDR3. The V gene end was trimmed by 3 bases and the J gene end by 4 bases; junction bases not matched to a gene: 7. The DNA for the CDR3 is TGTGCCAGCAGTGAAACCGGGACTAGCGGAAGCACCGGGGAGCTGTTTTTT. It encodes CASSETGTSGSTGELFF.

The rearrangement links TRBV7-2 to TRBJ2-3, with 12 bases identical to TRBD2. The CDR3 loop spans 15 amino acids. Germline loops: CDR1 SGHTA, CDR2 FQGNSA. With 6 bases clipped from V and 7 bases from J, the junction kept 8 bases outside the gene matches. This chain's CDR3 is CASSLRLAGVYTQYF. CDR3 nucleotides: TGTGCCAGCAGTTTACGACTAGCGGGGGTCTATACGCAGTATTTT.

The CDR3 DNA follows: TGTGCCTGGAGTTTTGGGGGCGATGAGCAGTTCTTC. Translation: CAWSFGGDEQFF. The chain employs TRBV30 and TRBJ2-1; D is possibly TRBD1 (6 bases). This CDR3 is built from 12 residues. Germline CDR1 and CDR2: GTSNPN and SVGIG (reference sequence). Trimming took 2 bases from V and 8 from J, leaving 10 bases between them.

The rearrangement links TRBV5-4 to TRBJ1-1, with D uncertain. V was trimmed by 4 bases and J by 2 bases, leaving 9 bases between them. The CDR3 spans 13 residues. CDR1 is SGHNT and CDR2 is YYREEE in the germline V gene (reference sequence). The CDR3 loop is CASSRQANTEAFF. In nucleotides, the CDR3 is TGTGCCAGCAGCCGCCAGGCCAACACTGAAGCTTTCTTT. The full variable domain, completed using reference TRBV5-4 and TRBJ1-1, is ETGVTQSPTHLIKTRGQQVTLRCSSQSGHNTVSWYQQALGQGPQFIFQYYREEENGRGNFPPRFSGLQFPNYSSELNVNALELDDSALYLCASSRQANTEAFFGQGTRLTVV.

This chain uses TRBV7-8 with TRBJ1-3; 9 positions agree with TRBD1. Germline lookup yields CDR1 SGHVS and CDR2 FQNEAQ. This CDR3 has 18 residues. V lost 1 base, J lost 0 bases, and 7 bases stayed unmatched. In nucleotides, the CDR3 is TGTGCCAGCAGCTTAGGGGATTACAGGGGGCCCTCTGGAAACACCATATATTTT. Its translation is CASSLGDYRGPSGNTIYF.